The clone carrying this TCR beta chain was found once. As yet, its antigen is unknown. These data are taken from a study of OX40 agonist ivuxolimab in advanced cancers. Study findings and constraints: Expanded clones tended on average to be more numerous among CD8+ T cells than CD4+.

Sequenced by immunoSEQ multiplex PCR; TCRdb stores in-frame clones only, minus some. The repertoire holds roughly 64,000 clones, with roughly 80% as singletons. This CDR3 spans 12 amino acids. Germline V gene sequence: CDR1 SNHLY, CDR2 FYNNEI. V was pared by 7 bases and J by 5 bases, with 11 bases between. The TCR sequence derives from an adult with an advanced solid tumor such as melanoma, head and neck, liver or kidney cancer. Material: CD4+ or CD8+ T cells sorted from blood, obtained in a trial of the OX40 agonist ivuxolimab. The chain links TRBV2 to TRBJ2-5, with D hard to call. The CDR3 spells CASTSEVETQYF. The CDR3 DNA is TGTGCCAGCACTTCCGAAGTGGAGACCCAGTACTTC.